This TCR beta chain was obtained from a study of shared clonotypes between healthy human individuals (dated by TCRdb to about 2020). With regard to the full study: The cohort included a few men and a couple of women between 18 and 49 years of age. For each donor, CD4 naive and CD4 memory were each run on three plates, CD8 naive on two plates, and CD8 memory on one plate. Blood TCR repertoires of roughly 5 healthy adults were deeply sequenced to estimate repertoire size and the extent of clonotype sharing between individuals. To increase sequencing depth and limit assay-specific biases, TCR repertoire library preparation and sequencing were carried out by different laboratories using diverse techniques. Per donor, leukapheresis produced somewhere between about 0.85 and 10 billion PBMCs.

Comments on this clone: No antigen is known for it. No base qualities exist here, and no much larger clone lies one base off it.

The V and J ends are trimmed by 5 bases and 2 bases, leaving 12 bases between them. The CDR3 starts with the cysteine, ends with the phenylalanine, and has 14 residues. Here the CDR3 DNA is all that survives: 42 bases in frame from base 1. CDR1 and CDR2 are read off the germline V gene as SGHVS and FNYEAQ. Healthy HIV-negative adults with no recently reported acute infections or vaccinations were included as donors. All donors were Caucasian adults living in Nashville, Tennessee, USA. CD8 memory samples consisted of magnetically selected CD45RO+ cells combined with CCR7-negative CD45RA+ effector memory (TemRA) cells. Blood was collected by leukapheresis, and PBMCs were isolated by Ficoll-Histopaque density gradient centrifugation and then cryopreserved in liquid nitrogen vapor phase. Analytical flow cytometry was used to check the purity and quantity of every magnetically sorted T cell population. Each sorted fraction had its genomic DNA isolated and then quantified by UV absorbance on a Nanodrop 2000c.

Using the deep immunoSEQ assay, multiplex PCR amplified TCR CDR3 regions from genomic DNA. Extracted genomic DNA from each cell subset was distributed evenly across all wells of several immunoSEQ 96-well plates, and each plate was treated as a replicate. For sorted subsets, roughly 200 ng genomic DNA, equal to about 30,000 T cell genomes, was loaded into each replicate PCR. Purified libraries were measured with a Qubit 3.0 fluorometer, size-checked on a Bioanalyzer 2100, and measured again with the KAPA Library Quantification kit. Every immunoSEQ 96-well plate was sequenced on a dedicated single-read 150-cycle Illumina NextSeq 550 flow cell. As for the authors' bioinformatics: Because the immunoSEQ output included only junctional sequences and no quality scores, the filtering could not be the same as the filtering used for full-length reads. Sequences were annotated with PyIR, a Python wrapper for IgBLAST v1.9, using IMGT germline references to assign V/J genes and CDR3. Any read was removed if the V/J assignment was weak (E-value above 1e-6), the CDR3 was missing, or the read contained stop codons, out-of-frame junctions, or ambiguous translated residues. A V3J clonotype was defined by an identical inferred V gene, J gene, and CDR3 amino acid sequence. Percentage overlap between repertoires was calculated by dividing the number of shared unique clonotypes by the size of the smaller repertoire. RTK rarefaction, the Chao1 estimator, and Recon v2.1 estimates of unobserved clonotypes were used to assess repertoire richness. Generation probabilities for all TCRbeta clonotypes obtained by the gDNA method from several donors were computed using OLGA. Entries here come from immuneACCESS through TCRdb and include only in-frame sequences with V and J called. Some clones fail to appear in such tables; in the studies checked, an unresolved V gene covers under half of the shortfall, and the cause of the remainder is unknown. V, J and clone size were drawn from that table, and D and trimming were deduced from the DNA. In this sample the table shows 550,000 to 800,000 clones, around 90% of which occur a single time. The ten top clones hold about 33% of the sample.

Results the study describes overall, beyond this receptor: Naive subsets generally had larger estimated clonotype richness than memory subsets. Rarefaction of sorted-subset datasets indicated incomplete sequencing despite the large sequencing depth. Pairwise subsampling indicated that sequencing depth was expected to affect the degree of clonotype sharing among donors. The genetic and exposure-history diversity represented was limited by the small number of donors. Sampling was limited to blood, and TCR repertoires in tissue likely differ from TCR repertoires in blood. When a handful of donors were compared, the shared fraction of clonotypes was approximately 5% for naive CD4, more than 3% for naive CD8, about 2.5% for memory CD4, and roughly 0.4% for memory CD8. Higher generation probabilities were observed for clonotypes shared by all four sorted-subset donors than for non-shared clonotypes.

Sample: memory CD8+ T cells from PBMCs. This sample's cell subset or site label indicates: CD45RO+ cells pooled with CCR7-negative TemRA cells. The rearranged segments are TRBV7-6 and TRBJ2-5; the D gene remains uncertain. This receptor was identified in a man between 18 and 29 years old in good health. Some clones in this sample may be carry-over from other donors' samples. The CDR3 protein is CASSHLTAQETQYF. Read as DNA, the sequence is TGTGCCAGCAGCCACCTTACAGCGCAAGAGACCCAGTACTTC.